This section outlines one TCR beta chain sequence together with its context. Only in-frame clones appear in the TCRdb table, and some are missing; sequencing was by immunoSEQ multiplex PCR. Among 220,000 or so clones, about 81% were seen once, and the ten largest hold 7.5% to 9.5%. The CDR3 sequence is 14 residues long. V was pared by 3 bases and J by 7 bases, with 14 bases between. Germline assignment: CDR1 LNHNV and CDR2 YYDKDF (reference sequence). This sample stems from a study of blood T cell repertoires in COVID-19. Overall study context: The United States, Italy and Spain were the sources of the acute and convalescent COVID-19 samples.

The sequencing input was peripheral blood. The sequence derives from a woman of 80 years or more with COVID-19, enrolled during active disease. V and J are TRBV15 and TRBJ2-3, with D possibly being TRBD2 (6 bases). CDR3 nucleotide sequence: TGTGCCACCAGCAGGGCCCGAGGAGGGAATACGCAGTATTTT. It yields the protein CATSRARGGNTQYF.